This entry concerns a single T cell receptor (beta chain). Antigen specificity is unknown. This sample is part of a study of shared clonotypes between healthy human individuals. Study findings and constraints: Depth of sequencing was expected to influence donor clonotype sharing.

Naive-designated CD8 cells lacked CD45RO, were positively enriched for CCR7, and omitted terminally differentiated effector memory CD45RA+ cells. Measured with immunoSEQ multiplex PCR; TCRdb has only the in-frame clones, and not every one. This sample has about 2 million clones; about 94% occur once, and the top ten carry approximately 1.2%. V gave up 10 bases and J gave up 3 bases; unmatched junction bases: 4. CDR3 length: 13 amino acids. Germline V gene lookup returns CDR1 MNHNS and CDR2 SASEGT. The chain has TRBV6-1 and TRBJ2-7; TRBD1 aligns across 12 bases. The source material was naive CD8+ T cells sorted from blood. This TCR was recovered from a man aged 18 to 30 in good health. CDR3 residues: CATGTGGGYEQYF. CDR3 DNA sequence: TGTGCCACCGGGACAGGGGGCGGCTACGAGCAGTACTTC.